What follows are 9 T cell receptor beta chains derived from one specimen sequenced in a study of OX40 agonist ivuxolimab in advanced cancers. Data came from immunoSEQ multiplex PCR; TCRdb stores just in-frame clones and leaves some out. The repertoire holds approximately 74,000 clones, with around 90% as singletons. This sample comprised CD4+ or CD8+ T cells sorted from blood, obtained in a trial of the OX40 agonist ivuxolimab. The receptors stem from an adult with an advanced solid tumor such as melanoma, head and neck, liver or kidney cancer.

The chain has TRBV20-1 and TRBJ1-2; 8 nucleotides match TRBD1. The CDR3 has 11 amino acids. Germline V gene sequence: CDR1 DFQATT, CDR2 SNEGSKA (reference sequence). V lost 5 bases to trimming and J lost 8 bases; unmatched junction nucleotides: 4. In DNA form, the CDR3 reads TGCAGTGCTTTCAGGGGGCAAGGCTACACCTTC. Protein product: CSAFRGQGYTF.

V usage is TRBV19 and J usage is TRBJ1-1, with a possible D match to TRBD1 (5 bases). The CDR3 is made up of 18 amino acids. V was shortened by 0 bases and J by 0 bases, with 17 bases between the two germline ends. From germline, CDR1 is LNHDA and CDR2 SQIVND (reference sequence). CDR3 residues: CASSIEGVQGSMNTEAFF. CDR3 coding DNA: TGTGCCAGTAGTATAGAGGGGGTCCAGGGCTCGATGAACACTGAAGCTTTCTTT.

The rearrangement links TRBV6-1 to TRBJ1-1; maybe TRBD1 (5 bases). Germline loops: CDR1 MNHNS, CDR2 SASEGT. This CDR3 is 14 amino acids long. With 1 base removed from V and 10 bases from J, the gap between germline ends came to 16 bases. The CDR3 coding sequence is TGTGCCAGCAGTGAAGTAGTCGGGGGAGGTGGAGCTTTCTTT. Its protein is CASSEVVGGGGAFF.

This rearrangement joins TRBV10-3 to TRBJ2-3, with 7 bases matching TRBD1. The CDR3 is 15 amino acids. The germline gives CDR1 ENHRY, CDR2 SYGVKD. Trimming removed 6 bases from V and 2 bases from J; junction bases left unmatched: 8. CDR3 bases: TGTGCCATCAGCCCGACAGGGCCTCTCACAGATACGCAGTATTTT. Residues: CAISPTGPLTDTQYF.

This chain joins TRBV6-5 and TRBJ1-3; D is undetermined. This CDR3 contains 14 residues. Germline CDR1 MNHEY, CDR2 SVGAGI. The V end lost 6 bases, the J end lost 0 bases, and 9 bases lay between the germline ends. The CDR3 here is CASSYEHSGNTIYF. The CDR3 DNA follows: TGTGCCAGCAGCTATGAACACTCTGGAAACACCATATATTTT.

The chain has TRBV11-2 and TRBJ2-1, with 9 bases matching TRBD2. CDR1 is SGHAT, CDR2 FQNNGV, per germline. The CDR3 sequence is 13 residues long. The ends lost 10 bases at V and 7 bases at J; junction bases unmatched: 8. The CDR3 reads CATRGGGKNEQFF. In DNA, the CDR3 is TGTGCCACCCGCGGGGGGGGCAAAAATGAGCAGTTCTTC.

The CDR3 loop is CASSPGGTNTGELFF. CDR3 sequence (DNA): TGTGCTAGTTCACCAGGGGGAACGAACACCGGGGAGCTGTTTTTT. The J gene is TRBJ2-2, the V gene TRBV12-5, with TRBD1 matching 7 bases. V lost 8 bases and J lost 0; bases outside the gene matches: 6. Germline V gene data show CDR1 as LGHNT and CDR2 as FRNRAP. CDR3 length: 15 amino acids.

The CDR3 is CASSSGTGVFYEQFF. The CDR3 DNA follows: TGTGCCAGCAGTTCCGGGACAGGGGTTTTTTATGAGCAGTTCTTC. The rearrangement uses TRBV28 and TRBJ2-1, with TRBD1 matching 10 bases. Losses at the gene ends were 4 bases for V and 8 bases for J; bases not matched to a gene: 8. CDR1 and CDR2 from the germline V gene are MDHEN and SYDVKM. This CDR3 comprises 15 residues.

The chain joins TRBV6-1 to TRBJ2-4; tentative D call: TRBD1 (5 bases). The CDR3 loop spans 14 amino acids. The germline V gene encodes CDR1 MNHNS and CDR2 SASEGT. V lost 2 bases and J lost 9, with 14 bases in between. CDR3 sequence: CASSELWQGGIQYF. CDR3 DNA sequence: TGTGCCAGCAGTGAATTGTGGCAGGGTGGCATTCAGTACTTC.